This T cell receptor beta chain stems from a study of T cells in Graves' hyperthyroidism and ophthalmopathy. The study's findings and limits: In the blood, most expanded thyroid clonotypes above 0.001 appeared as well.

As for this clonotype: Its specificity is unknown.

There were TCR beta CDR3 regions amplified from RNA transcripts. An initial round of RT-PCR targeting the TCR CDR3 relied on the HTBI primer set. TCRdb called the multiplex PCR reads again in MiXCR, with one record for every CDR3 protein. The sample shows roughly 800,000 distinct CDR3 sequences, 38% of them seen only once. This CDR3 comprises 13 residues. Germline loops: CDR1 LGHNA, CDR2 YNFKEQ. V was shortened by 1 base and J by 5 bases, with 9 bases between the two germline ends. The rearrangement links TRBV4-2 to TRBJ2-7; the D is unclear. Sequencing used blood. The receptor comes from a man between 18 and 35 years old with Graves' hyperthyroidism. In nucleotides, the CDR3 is TGTGCCAGCAGCCAAGTTCCGGGCCACGAGCAGTACTTC. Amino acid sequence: CASSQVPGHEQYF.